This T cell receptor beta chain was captured in a study of blood T cell repertoires in COVID-19. Study details: Sites in the United States, Italy and Spain provided acute and convalescent COVID-19 samples.

The germline gives CDR1 SGHNT, CDR2 YENEEA. Trimming at V came to 3 bases and at J to 5 bases, leaving 10 bases not matched to a gene. The CDR3 loop spans 17 amino acids. Assay: immunoSEQ multiplex PCR; the TCRdb copy retains only in-frame clones and omits some. The top ten clones hold about 2.2% of a sample with 100,000 to 110,000 clones, about 89% of them seen once. This sequence originates from a man aged 45-60 years with active COVID-19. Sequencing was carried out using peripheral blood. The chain employs TRBV11-3 and TRBJ2-2; 9 bases are shared with TRBD1. CDR3 region: CASSFLSAGQGTGELFF. The CDR3 DNA reads as TGTGCCAGCAGCTTCCTGTCTGCGGGACAGGGTACCGGGGAGCTGTTTTTT.